This T cell receptor (beta chain) was sequenced for a study of OX40 agonist ivuxolimab in advanced cancers. Study as a whole: With a range of roughly 23 to 85, age averaged approximately 64 years, and 75% to 90% were male.

Regarding this clone: Its target is unknown.

Using immunoSEQ multiplex PCR, the repertoire was profiled, and TCRdb retains in-frame clones only, with some absent. The repertoire consists of around 63,000 clones, with 80% to 90% occurring once and the leading ten covering roughly 10%. Notes on the study in general: A proportion of nonresponders additionally exhibited low normalized T-cell clonal expansion.

The receptor comes from an adult with an advanced solid tumor such as melanoma, head and neck, liver or kidney cancer. The sequences come from CD4+ or CD8+ T cells sorted from blood, collected in a trial of the OX40 agonist ivuxolimab.

The CDR3 spells CASSFGLRNTGELFF. The DNA of the CDR3 is TGTGCCAGCAGCTTCGGACTTCGGAACACCGGGGAGCTGTTTTTT. The chain joins TRBV5-6 to TRBJ2-2, with D tentatively TRBD2 (5 bases). The ends were cut back, 2 bases at V and 1 base at J, with 9 bases in the middle. Germline values: CDR1 SGHDT, CDR2 YYEEEE. This CDR3 is built from 15 residues.